This T cell receptor (beta chain) is drawn from a study of Ad26.COV2.S vaccination and SARS-CoV-2 variants. The wider study: Donor was in the COV1001 Ad26.COV2.S trial arm.

Using immunoSEQ multiplex PCR, the repertoire was profiled, and TCRdb retains in-frame clones only, with some absent. Here the sample spans hundreds of thousands of clones, roughly 91% being singletons. Documented treatment: roughly 20 received Ad26.COV2.S at low or high dose, single or two shots; about five received placebo; per-sample allocation not given. Samples came from day 63 after the first vaccine or placebo injection. Study outcomes and limitations: Measurement of non-spike TCR breadth gave similar results in vaccine and placebo recipients.

The CDR3 runs to 17 residues. Trimming cost V 6 bases and J 3 bases; bases outside gene matches: 14. The germline gives CDR1 ENHRY, CDR2 SYGVKD. This clone was seen a single time. Its antigen is not identified. The TCR was taken from a person between 18 and 65 years old who received the Ad26.COV2.S COVID-19 vaccine or a placebo. The sample consisted of peripheral blood, taken in a trial of Ad26.COV2.S vaccine versus placebo. The gene calls are TRBV10-3 and TRBJ2-7; 10 nucleotides line up with TRBD1. In DNA, the CDR3 is TGTGCCATCAGCGCGGGGGGACAGGGGTTGAAAAACTACGAGCAGTACTTC. Its protein product is CAISAGGQGLKNYEQYF.